This T cell receptor beta chain was sequenced in a study of graft-versus-host responses after intestinal transplantation. Study findings and constraints: Within the allografts of patients who had graft-donor T cell macrochimerism, graft-versus-host to host-versus-graft clonal ratios were high. Early after transplant, HvG clones declined as circulating GvH clones peaked.

Remarks on this clone: Its matching antigen is unknown.

CDR1 and CDR2 (germline): MGHRA, YSYEKL. The CDR3 is made up of 16 amino acids. The trim removed 1 base at V and 3 bases at J, leaving 7 bases unmatched. Profiled with immunoSEQ multiplex PCR; TCRdb holds only in-frame clones, not every one. The table shows 70,000 to 100,000 clones, with 70% to 90% occurring only once. This specimen consisted of unstimulated CD4+ T cells sorted from spleen or lymph node cells, obtained before intestinal transplant. The V call is TRBV4-1, the J call TRBJ2-5; 8 bases fit TRBD1. This clonotype was sampled from a human donor who received an intestinal transplant. The CDR3 bases are TGCGCCAGCAGCCAAGGGACCGGGACAGGAGAAGAGACCCAGTACTTC. Residues: CASSQGTGTGEETQYF.